Listed here are 15 T cell receptor beta chains from one sample, sequenced in a study of blood T cell repertoires in COVID-19. TCRdb's copy holds only in-frame clones and misses some; the assay was immunoSEQ multiplex PCR. The sample holds around 270,000 clones, roughly 86% seen once. The source material was peripheral blood. The receptor source for this set is a woman in her forties or fifties with acute or convalescent COVID-19.

The chain employs TRBV14 and TRBJ2-1, with 12 bases fitting TRBD2. This CDR3 contains 17 residues. Germline V gene sequence: CDR1 SGHDN, CDR2 FVKESK. Germline trimming cut 5 bases from V and 10 bases from J; bases unmatched to any gene: 15. The CDR3 here is CASSGTAGLAGTTEQFF. The CDR3 DNA follows: TGTGCCAGCAGCGGGACGGCTGGACTAGCGGGAACCACGGAGCAGTTCTTC.

This chain links TRBV9 with TRBJ1-4; the D gene is possibly TRBD1 (6 bases). Germline CDR1 SGDLS, CDR2 YYNGEE. Trimming stripped 5 bases from V and 4 bases from J, with 9 bases between. The CDR3 has 13 residues. The CDR3 coding sequence is TGTGCCAGCAGGCGGACAGTTAATGAAAAACTGTTTTTT. Its protein product is CASRRTVNEKLFF.

V gene TRBV4-1 combines with J gene TRBJ1-2; D may be TRBD1 (6 bases). The germline V and J ends were trimmed by 0 bases and 3 bases, with 14 bases remaining between them. CDR1 is MGHRA, CDR2 YSYEKL, per germline. This CDR3 spans 16 amino acids. The CDR3 DNA is TGCGCCAGCAGCCAAGAATCAGGGGTTTTGGACTATGGCTACACCTTC. Translated, it gives CASSQESGVLDYGYTF.

This chain links TRBV18 with TRBJ1-1; 10 nucleotides agree with TRBD1. V lost 2 bases to trimming and J lost 2 bases; unmatched junction nucleotides: 5. The CDR3 runs to 16 residues. The germline V gene encodes CDR1 KGHSH and CDR2 LQKENI. CDR3 nucleotide sequence: TGTGCCAGCTCACCAGATGGGACAGGGGTTAACACTGAAGCTTTCTTT. It codes for CASSPDGTGVNTEAFF.

The chain is built from TRBV27 and TRBJ2-7; D may be TRBD2 (6 bases). Trimming took off 4 bases at V and 7 bases at J, with 23 bases between the two ends. CDR3 length: 16 residues. Germline lookup yields CDR1 MNHEY and CDR2 SMNVEV (reference sequence). The CDR3 region is CASSSLGEAIPAEQYF. The DNA of the CDR3 is TGTGCCAGCAGTTCCTTAGGGGAGGCCATCCCGGCTGAGCAGTACTTC.

The count of this clone is one. The gene calls are TRBV6-5 and TRBJ2-5; D remains unclear. Germline CDR1 is MNHEY and CDR2 is SVGAGI. The CDR3 spans 13 residues. V shed 6 bases and J shed 1 base, with 9 bases lying between them. CDR3 nucleotide sequence: TGTGCCAGCAGGGTGACATCCCAAGAGACCCAGTACTTC. Residues: CASRVTSQETQYF.

The sample holds one count of this clone. The chain employs TRBV3-1 (or the pseudogene TRBV3-2) and TRBJ2-7; 7 bases line up with TRBD1. Unmatched junction bases numbered 1, after V lost 3 bases and J lost 2 bases. Germline CDR1 LGHDT, CDR2 YNNKEL (reference sequence). The CDR3 runs 13 residues. CDR3 DNA sequence: TGTGCCAGCAGCCACAGGGGGACCTACGAGCAGTACTTC. Protein: CASSHRGTYEQYF.

Remarks on this clone: Other DNA sequences in the same sample also yield this CDR3. The gene calls are TRBV19 and TRBJ1-2, with TRBD1 matching over 7 bases. The V segment lost 6 bases and the J segment 4 bases; nucleotides outside the gene matches: 5. Germline V gene lookup returns CDR1 LNHDA and CDR2 SQIVND (reference sequence). The CDR3 loop spans 13 amino acids. The CDR3 loop reads CASSIQGSYGYTF. The CDR3 coding sequence is TGTGCCAGTAGCATACAGGGGAGCTATGGCTACACCTTC. Complete variable domain (other parts from reference TRBV19 and TRBJ1-2): DGGITQSPKYLFRKEGQNVTLSCEQNLNHDAMYWYRQDPGQGLRLIYYSQIVNDFQKGDIAEGYSVSREKKESFPLTVTSAQKNPTAFYLCASSIQGSYGYTFGSGTRLTVV.

The count of this clone is one. The rearrangement links TRBV14 to TRBJ2-7; no reliable D call. Trimming removed 1 base from V and 1 base from J, with 5 bases in between. The CDR3 consists of 13 residues. In germline, CDR1 is SGHDN, CDR2 FVKESK. CDR3 DNA: TGTGCCAGCAGCCAAGTTAATTCCTACGAGCAGTACTTC. This codes for CASSQVNSYEQYF.

This chain links TRBV28 with TRBJ1-4; D not resolved. Trimming took off 6 bases at V and 8 bases at J, with 13 bases between the two ends. Germline CDR1 and CDR2: MDHEN and SYDVKM. The CDR3 extends over 13 amino acids. This chain's CDR3 is CASRTGGGEKLFF. The CDR3 region has the DNA TGTGCCAGCAGGACTGGAGGAGGCGAAAAACTGTTTTTT.

J is TRBJ2-7 and V is TRBV5-1; TRBD2 matches 9 bases. J was trimmed by 0 bases and V by 0 bases; bases with no gene match: 4. CDR1 is SGHRS, CDR2 YFSETQ, per germline. The CDR3 runs 16 residues. CDR3 nucleotides: TGCGCCAGCAGCTTGGCCCTAGCGGGAAGCTCCTACGAGCAGTACTTC. It yields the protein CASSLALAGSSYEQYF. Looking up the rest from reference TRBV5-1 and TRBJ2-7 gives the full variable domain: KAGVTQTPRYLIKTRGQQVTLSCSPISGHRSVSWYQQTPGQGLQFLFEYFSETQRNKGNFPGRFSGRQFSNSRSEMNVSTLELGDSALYLCASSLALAGSSYEQYFGPGTRLTVT.

The gene calls are TRBV3-1 (or the pseudogene TRBV3-2) and TRBJ2-1; unclear D gene. V was pared by 5 bases and J by 5 bases, with 7 bases between. CDR1 is LGHDT, CDR2 YNNKEL, per germline (reference sequence). CDR3 length equals 12 residues. The CDR3 loop is CASSDIDNEQFF. The CDR3 DNA reads as TGTGCCAGCAGCGACATCGACAATGAGCAGTTCTTC.

A note on this clone: Germline is not matched at one junction end, which may reflect a read error. The chain links TRBV12-3 or TRBV12-4 to TRBJ2-7, with TRBD1 matching over 10 bases. The CDR3 is 13 residues long. CDR3 coding DNA: TGTGCCAGCAGCTTAGGGACAGGGGACCAGCAGTACTTC. It is translated as CASSLGTGDQQYF.

This clone was counted a few times. The chain combines TRBV2 with TRBJ2-7; the D gene is possibly TRBD2 (5 bases). There are 11 residues in the CDR3. Germline CDR1 reads SNHLY; CDR2 reads FYNNEI. Trimming removed 6 bases from V and 6 bases from J, with 9 bases in between. CDR3 protein: CASRREGEQYF. Written as DNA, the CDR3 is TGTGCCAGCAGAAGAGAGGGCGAGCAGTACTTC.

This clone was found once. J is TRBJ1-2 and V is TRBV4-1; 8 bases are a match to TRBD1. CDR3 size: 20 residues. Trimming removed 1 base from V and 0 bases from J; junction bases left unmatched: 16. Germline-derived CDR1 and CDR2 are MGHRA and YSYEKL. CDR3 in amino acids: CASSQAWTGLRGGTNYGYTF. The CDR3 region has the DNA TGCGCCAGCAGCCAAGCCTGGACAGGGCTGAGAGGAGGAACTAACTATGGCTACACCTTC.